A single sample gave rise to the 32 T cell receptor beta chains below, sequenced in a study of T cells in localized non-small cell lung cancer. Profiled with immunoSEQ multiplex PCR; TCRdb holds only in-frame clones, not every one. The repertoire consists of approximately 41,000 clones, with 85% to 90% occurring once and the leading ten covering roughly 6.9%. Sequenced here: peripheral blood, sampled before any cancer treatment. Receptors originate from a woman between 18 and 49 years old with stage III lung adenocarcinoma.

As DNA, the CDR3 is TGCGCCAGCAGCCAAGGGGGCGGGGATTACAATGAGCAGTTCTTC. Encoded protein: CASSQGGGDYNEQFF. V gene TRBV4-1 combines with J gene TRBJ2-1, with TRBD2 as a possible D gene (6 bases). The germline V and J ends were trimmed by 1 base and 4 bases, with 11 bases remaining between them. Germline V gene sequence: CDR1 MGHRA, CDR2 YSYEKL. The CDR3 loop spans 15 amino acids.

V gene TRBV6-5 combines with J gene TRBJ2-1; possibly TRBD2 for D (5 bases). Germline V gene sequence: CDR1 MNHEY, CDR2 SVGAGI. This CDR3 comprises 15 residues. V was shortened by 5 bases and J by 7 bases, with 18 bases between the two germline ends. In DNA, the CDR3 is TGTGCCAGCAGTCCCCGAGGGCTCCGCCATAATGAGCAGTTCTTC. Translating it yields CASSPRGLRHNEQFF.

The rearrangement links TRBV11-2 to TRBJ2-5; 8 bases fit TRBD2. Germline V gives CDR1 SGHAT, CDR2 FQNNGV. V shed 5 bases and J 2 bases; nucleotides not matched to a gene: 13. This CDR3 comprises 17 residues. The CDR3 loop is CASSPLLGLVVQETQYF. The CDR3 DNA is TGTGCCAGCAGCCCACTGTTGGGACTAGTAGTGCAAGAGACCCAGTACTTC.

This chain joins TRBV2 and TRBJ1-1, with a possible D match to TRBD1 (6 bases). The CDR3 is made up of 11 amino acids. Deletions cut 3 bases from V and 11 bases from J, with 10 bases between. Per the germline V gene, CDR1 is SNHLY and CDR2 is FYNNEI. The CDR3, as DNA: TGTGCCAGCAGTGAGGGGAGGGGGGCTTTCTTT. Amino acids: CASSEGRGAFF.

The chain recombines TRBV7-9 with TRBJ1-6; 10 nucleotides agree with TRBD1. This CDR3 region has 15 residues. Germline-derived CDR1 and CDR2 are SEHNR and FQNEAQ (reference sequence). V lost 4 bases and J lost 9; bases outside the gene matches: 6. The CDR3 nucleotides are TGTGCCAGCAGCTATAGACAGGGGGCGGGTTCACCCCTCCACTTT. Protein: CASSYRQGAGSPLHF.

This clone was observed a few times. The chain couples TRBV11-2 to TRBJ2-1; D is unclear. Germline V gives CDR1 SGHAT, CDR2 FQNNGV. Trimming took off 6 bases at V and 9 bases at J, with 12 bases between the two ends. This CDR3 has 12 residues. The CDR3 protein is CASSLPAAEQFF. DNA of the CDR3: TGTGCCAGCAGTCTTCCCGCGGCTGAGCAGTTCTTC.

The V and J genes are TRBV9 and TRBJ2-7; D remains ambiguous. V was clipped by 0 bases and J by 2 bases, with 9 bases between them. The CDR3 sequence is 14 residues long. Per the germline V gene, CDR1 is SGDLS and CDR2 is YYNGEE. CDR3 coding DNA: TGTGCCAGCAGCGTAGACCCTTGGGCCTACGAGCAGTACTTC. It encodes CASSVDPWAYEQYF.

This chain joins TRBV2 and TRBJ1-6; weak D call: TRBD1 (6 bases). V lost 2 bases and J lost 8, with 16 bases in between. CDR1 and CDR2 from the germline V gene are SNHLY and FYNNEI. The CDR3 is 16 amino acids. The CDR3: CASSERRGGSYSPLHF. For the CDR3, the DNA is TGTGCCAGCAGTGAAAGGCGAGGGGGTTCGTATTCACCCCTCCACTTT.

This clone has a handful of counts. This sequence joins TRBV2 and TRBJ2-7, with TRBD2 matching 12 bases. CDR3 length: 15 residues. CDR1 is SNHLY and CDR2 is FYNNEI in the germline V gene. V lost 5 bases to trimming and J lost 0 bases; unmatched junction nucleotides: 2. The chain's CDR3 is CASSTSGGSSYEQYF. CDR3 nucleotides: TGTGCCAGCAGTACTAGCGGGGGGAGCTCCTACGAGCAGTACTTC.

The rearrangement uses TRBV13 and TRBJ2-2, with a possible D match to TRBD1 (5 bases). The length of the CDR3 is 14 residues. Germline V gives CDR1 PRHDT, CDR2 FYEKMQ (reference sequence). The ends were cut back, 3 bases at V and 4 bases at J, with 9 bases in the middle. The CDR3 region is CASSLGRSTGELFF. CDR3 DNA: TGTGCCAGCAGCTTGGGGCGAAGCACCGGGGAGCTGTTTTTT. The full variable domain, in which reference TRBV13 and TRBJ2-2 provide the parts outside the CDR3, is AAGVIQSPRHLIKEKRETATLKCYPIPRHDTVYWYQQGPGQDPQFLISFYEKMQSDKGSIPDRFSAQQFSDYHSELNMSSLELGDSALYFCASSLGRSTGELFFGEGSRLTVL.

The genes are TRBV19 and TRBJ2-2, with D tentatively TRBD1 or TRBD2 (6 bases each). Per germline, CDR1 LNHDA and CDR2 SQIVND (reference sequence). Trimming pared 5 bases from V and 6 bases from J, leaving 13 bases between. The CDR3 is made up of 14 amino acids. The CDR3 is CASSPTGGPGELFF. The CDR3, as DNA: TGTGCCAGTAGTCCCACCGGGGGCCCCGGGGAGCTGTTTTTT.

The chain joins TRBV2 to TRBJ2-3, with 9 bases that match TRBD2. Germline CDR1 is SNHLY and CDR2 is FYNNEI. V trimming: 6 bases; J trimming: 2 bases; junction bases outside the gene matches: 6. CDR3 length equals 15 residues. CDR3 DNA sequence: TGTGCCAGCAGCGAGCTAGCGGGGAACACAGATACGCAGTATTTT. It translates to CASSELAGNTDTQYF.

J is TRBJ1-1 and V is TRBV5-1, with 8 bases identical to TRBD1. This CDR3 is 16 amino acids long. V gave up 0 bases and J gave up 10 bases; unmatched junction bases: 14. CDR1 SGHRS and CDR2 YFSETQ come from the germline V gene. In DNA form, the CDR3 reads TGCGCCAGCAGCTTGGCCGAAGGACAGGGCCGGTTCCCAGCTTTCTTT. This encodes CASSLAEGQGRFPAFF.

The DNA for the CDR3 is TGTGCCAGCAGCAGTCGCGGGGGATCGCCCTATAATTCACCCCTCCACTTT. Translation: CASSSRGGSPYNSPLHF. This chain connects TRBV21-1 to TRBJ1-6. TRBV21-1 is a pseudogene. This CDR3 contains 17 residues.

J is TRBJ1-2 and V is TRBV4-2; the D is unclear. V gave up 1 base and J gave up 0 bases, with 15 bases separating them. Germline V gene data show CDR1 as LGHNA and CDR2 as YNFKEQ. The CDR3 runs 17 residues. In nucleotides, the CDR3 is TGTGCCAGCAGCCAAGGCTCAACCAGGCAAACTAACTATGGCTACACCTTC. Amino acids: CASSQGSTRQTNYGYTF.

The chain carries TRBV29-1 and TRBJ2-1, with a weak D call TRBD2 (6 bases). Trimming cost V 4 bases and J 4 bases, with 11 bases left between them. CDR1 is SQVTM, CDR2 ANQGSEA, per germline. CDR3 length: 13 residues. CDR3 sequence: CSVAGVEYNEQFF. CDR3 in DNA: TGCAGCGTTGCGGGGGTCGAATACAATGAGCAGTTCTTC.

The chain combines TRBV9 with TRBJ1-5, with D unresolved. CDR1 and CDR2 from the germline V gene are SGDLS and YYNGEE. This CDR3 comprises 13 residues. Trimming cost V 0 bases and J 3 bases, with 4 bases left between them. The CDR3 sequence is CASSVEVNQPQHF. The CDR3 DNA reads TGTGCCAGCAGCGTAGAGGTCAATCAGCCCCAGCATTTT.

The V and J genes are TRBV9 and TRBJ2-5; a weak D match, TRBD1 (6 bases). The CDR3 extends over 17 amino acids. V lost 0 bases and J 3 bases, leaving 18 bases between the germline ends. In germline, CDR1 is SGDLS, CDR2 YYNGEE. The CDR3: CASSVAGVGGLEETQYF. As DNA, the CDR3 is TGTGCCAGCAGCGTAGCTGGAGTTGGGGGCTTGGAAGAGACCCAGTACTTC.

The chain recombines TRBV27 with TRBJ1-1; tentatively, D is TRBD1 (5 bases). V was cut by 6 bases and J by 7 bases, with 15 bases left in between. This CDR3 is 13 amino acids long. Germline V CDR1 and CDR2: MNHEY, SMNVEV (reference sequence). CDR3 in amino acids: CASRKGEYGEAFF. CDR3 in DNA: TGTGCCAGCAGAAAAGGGGAATACGGTGAAGCTTTCTTT.

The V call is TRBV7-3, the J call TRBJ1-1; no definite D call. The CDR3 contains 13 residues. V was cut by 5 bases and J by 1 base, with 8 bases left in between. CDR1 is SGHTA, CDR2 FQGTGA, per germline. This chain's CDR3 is CASSNTPNTEAFF. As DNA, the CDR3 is TGTGCCAGCAGCAATACTCCGAACACTGAAGCTTTCTTT.

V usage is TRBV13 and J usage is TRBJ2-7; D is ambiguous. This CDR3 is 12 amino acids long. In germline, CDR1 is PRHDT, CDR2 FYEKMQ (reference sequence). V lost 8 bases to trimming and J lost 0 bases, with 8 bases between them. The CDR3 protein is CASGQSSYEQYF. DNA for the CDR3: TGTGCCAGCGGCCAGTCCTCCTACGAGCAGTACTTC.

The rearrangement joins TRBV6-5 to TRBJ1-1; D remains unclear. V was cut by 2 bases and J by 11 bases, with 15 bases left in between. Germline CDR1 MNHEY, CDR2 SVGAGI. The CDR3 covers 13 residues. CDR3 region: CASSYRGSVRAFF. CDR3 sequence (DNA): TGTGCCAGCAGTTACCGAGGGTCCGTACGGGCTTTCTTT.

The CDR3 nucleotides are TGTGCCAGCAGCTCATGGACTAGCGGGGGGAACGAGCAGTTCTTC. Residues: CASSSWTSGGNEQFF. The chain couples TRBV5-5 to TRBJ2-1, with TRBD2 identical over 14 bases. The V gene end was trimmed by 3 bases and the J gene end by 10 bases; junction bases not matched to a gene: 6. The CDR3 is 15 amino acids. Germline loops: CDR1 SGHKS, CDR2 YYEKEE (reference sequence).

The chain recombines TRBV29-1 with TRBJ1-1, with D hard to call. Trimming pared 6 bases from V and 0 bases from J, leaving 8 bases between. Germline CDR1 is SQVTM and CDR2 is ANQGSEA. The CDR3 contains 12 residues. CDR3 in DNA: TGCAGCGTCGTCGTATTGAACACTGAAGCTTTCTTT. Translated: CSVVVLNTEAFF.

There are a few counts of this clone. The CDR3 DNA follows: TGTGCCAGCAGCTTCACTAGCGGGGGCACCGGGGAGCTGTTTTTT. This translates into CASSFTSGGTGELFF. The chain uses TRBV7-2 and TRBJ2-2; 11 bases are a match to TRBD2. Germline V gene sequence: CDR1 SGHTA, CDR2 FQGNSA. This CDR3 is 15 amino acids long. The V gene end was trimmed by 3 bases and the J gene end by 4 bases; junction bases not matched to a gene: 1.

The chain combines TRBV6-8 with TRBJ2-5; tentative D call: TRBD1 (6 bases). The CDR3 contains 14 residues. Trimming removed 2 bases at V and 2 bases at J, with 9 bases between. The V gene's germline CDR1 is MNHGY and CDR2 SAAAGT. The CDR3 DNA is TGTGCCAGCAGTTACGCTACAGGGCAAGAGACCCAGTACTTC. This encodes CASSYATGQETQYF.

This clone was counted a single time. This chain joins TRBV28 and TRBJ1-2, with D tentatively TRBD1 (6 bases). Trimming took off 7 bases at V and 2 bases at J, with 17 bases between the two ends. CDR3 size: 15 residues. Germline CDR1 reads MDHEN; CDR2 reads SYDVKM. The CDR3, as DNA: TGTGCCAGCACCCCGTCGTGGACAGCAAACTATGGCTACACCTTC. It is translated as CASTPSWTANYGYTF.

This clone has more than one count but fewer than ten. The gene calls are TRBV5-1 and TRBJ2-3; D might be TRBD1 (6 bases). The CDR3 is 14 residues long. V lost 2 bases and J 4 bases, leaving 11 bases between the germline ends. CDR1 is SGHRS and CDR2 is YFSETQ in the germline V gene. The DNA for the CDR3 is TGCGCCAGCAGCTTATACAGGGATCCAGATACGCAGTATTTT. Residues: CASSLYRDPDTQYF.

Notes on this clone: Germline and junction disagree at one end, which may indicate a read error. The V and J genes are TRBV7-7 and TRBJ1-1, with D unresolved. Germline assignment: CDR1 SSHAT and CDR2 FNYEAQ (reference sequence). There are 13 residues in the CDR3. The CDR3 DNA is TGTGCTAGCAGCTCACAGCCGAACACTGAAGCTTTCTTT. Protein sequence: CASSSQPNTEAFF.

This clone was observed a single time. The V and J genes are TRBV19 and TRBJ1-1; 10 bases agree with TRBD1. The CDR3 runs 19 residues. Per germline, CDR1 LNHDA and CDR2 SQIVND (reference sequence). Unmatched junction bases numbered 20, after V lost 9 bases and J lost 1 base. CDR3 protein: CASAVPPWGQGNQNTEAFF. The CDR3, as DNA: TGTGCCAGCGCAGTACCCCCATGGGGACAGGGGAACCAGAACACTGAAGCTTTCTTT.

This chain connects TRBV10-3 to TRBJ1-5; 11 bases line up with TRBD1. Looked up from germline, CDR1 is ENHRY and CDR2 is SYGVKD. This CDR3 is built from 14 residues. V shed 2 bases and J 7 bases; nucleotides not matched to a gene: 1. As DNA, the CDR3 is TGTGCCATCAGTGAGCGGACAGGGGGCCAGCCCCAGCATTTT. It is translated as CAISERTGGQPQHF.

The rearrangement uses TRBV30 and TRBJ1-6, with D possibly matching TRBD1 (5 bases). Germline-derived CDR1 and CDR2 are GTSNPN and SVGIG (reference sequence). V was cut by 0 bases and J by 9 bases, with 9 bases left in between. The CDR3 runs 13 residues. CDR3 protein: CAWSVVRGSPLHF. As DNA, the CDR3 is TGTGCCTGGAGTGTGGTAAGGGGTTCACCCCTCCACTTT. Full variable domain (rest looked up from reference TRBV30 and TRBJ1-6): SQTIHQWPATLVQPVGSPLSLECTVEGTSNPNLYWYRQAAGRGLQLLFYSVGIGQISSEVPQNLSASRPQDRQFILSSKKLLLSDSGFYLCAWSVVRGSPLHFGNGTRLTVT.